The entry that follows covers one T cell receptor beta chain sequence. The antigen is not known. The data were obtained in a study of cytomegalovirus exposure and HLA in healthy donors. Study conclusions and caveats: Common viral pathogens seemed to be connected with several of the most significant clusters, according to a later analysis.

With 60 Vbeta and 13 Jbeta primers, the PCR was carried out. The repertoire was sequenced with immunoSEQ multiplex PCR; TCRdb's copy has only in-frame clones and lacks some. The sample consists of 110,000 to 150,000 clones, around 10% of them appearing once. Trimming cost V 2 bases and J 2 bases, with 9 bases left between them. Looked up from germline, CDR1 is MNHEY and CDR2 is SMNVEV (reference sequence). This CDR3 is 14 amino acids long. V and J are TRBV27 and TRBJ1-2; no clear D. This clonotype was obtained from a male donor in good health and CMV-seronegative. Sequences were obtained from PBMCs. The CDR3, as DNA: TGTGCCAGCAGTTTAAGGTCAGGCAACTATGGCTACACCTTC. It encodes CASSLRSGNYGYTF.